One and the same sample provided the 8 T cell receptor beta chains below, sequenced in a study of metastatic and nonmetastatic thyroid tumors (dated by TCRdb to 2019 to 2021). Before undergoing thyroid surgery, none of the patients had been given any kind of treatment. Libraries were constructed by PCR. Sequenced on an Illumina HiSeq 4000. TCRdb reprocessing: public reads trimmed at Q25 with fastp, clones called with MiXCR, in-frame beta chains kept. In this sample the table shows about 16,000 clones, about 32% of which occur a single time. The top ten clones comprise 7.3% of the sample. The specimen was tumor tissue. The receptor set was obtained from a female donor with papillary thyroid cancer or a benign thyroid nodule (not recorded which). Some clones in this sample may be carry-over from other donors' samples.

This clone has only a few counts. This rearrangement joins TRBV20-1 to TRBJ2-7; 7 bases map to TRBD1. V lost 5 bases and J lost 1; bases outside the gene matches: 8. In germline, CDR1 is DFQATT, CDR2 SNEGSKA (reference sequence). The CDR3 consists of 14 residues. The CDR3 sequence: CSAGGQTLSYEQYF. The DNA of the CDR3 is TGCAGTGCTGGGGGACAGACCTTATCCTACGAGCAGTACTTC.

The genes are TRBV18 and TRBJ2-5, with D perhaps TRBD1 or TRBD2 (5 bases each). V was pared by 0 bases and J by 1 base, with 12 bases between. From germline, CDR1 is KGHSH and CDR2 LQKENI. The CDR3 is 16 amino acids. The CDR3 is CASSPPAGRGQETQYF. CDR3 DNA: TGTGCCAGCTCACCACCGGCAGGGAGAGGCCAAGAGACCCAGTACTTC.

This chain uses TRBV7-2 with TRBJ2-1; the D is unclear. V was pared by 4 bases and J by 6 bases, with 10 bases between. The length of the CDR3 is 13 residues. The germline CDR1 and CDR2 sequences are SGHTA and FQGNSA. CDR3 amino acids: CASSYGPGNEQFF. CDR3 DNA: TGTGCCAGCAGCTACGGACCAGGCAATGAGCAGTTCTTC.

This chain uses TRBV20-1 with TRBJ1-2; the match to TRBD1 covers 9 bases. The CDR3 has 13 residues. The trim removed 6 bases at V and 4 bases at J, leaving 6 bases unmatched. The V gene's germline CDR1 is DFQATT and CDR2 SNEGSKA (reference sequence). CDR3 in amino acids: CSALGTGPYGYTF. CDR3 DNA: TGCAGTGCCCTCGGGACAGGGCCCTATGGCTACACCTTC.

J is TRBJ2-7 and V is TRBV6-1; unclear D gene. Per germline, CDR1 MNHNS and CDR2 SASEGT. The CDR3 consists of 15 residues. The V end was cut by 5 bases, the J end by 2 bases, with 16 bases between. CDR3 residues: CASSPEIQYPYEQYF. The CDR3 DNA reads as TGTGCCAGCAGTCCAGAAATACAGTACCCCTACGAGCAGTACTTC.

This sequence joins TRBV20-1 and TRBJ2-3, with D perhaps TRBD2 (5 bases). CDR1 and CDR2 (germline): DFQATT, SNEGSKA (reference sequence). The length of the CDR3 is 14 residues. The V and J ends lost 6 bases and 9 bases respectively, with 22 bases between them. The CDR3, as DNA: TGCAGTGCCAATCCCGCCAGCGGACTCAGCACGCAGTATTTT. Its protein product is CSANPASGLSTQYF.

The V gene is TRBV7-9, the J gene TRBJ2-1; D is uncertain. This CDR3 region has 12 residues. Germline lookup yields CDR1 SEHNR and CDR2 FQNEAQ (reference sequence). V was cut by 1 base and J by 9 bases, with 7 bases left in between. For the CDR3, the DNA is TGTGCCAGCAGCTTAGGACGCTCTGAGCAGTTCTTC. Its protein is CASSLGRSEQFF.

The V and J genes are TRBV2 and TRBJ1-5, with TRBD1 identical over 7 bases. J gave up 3 bases and V 4 bases, and 6 bases lay outside the gene matches. CDR1 SNHLY and CDR2 FYNNEI come from the germline V gene. This CDR3 contains 15 residues. In DNA, the CDR3 is TGTGCCAGCAGTGGCAGGACAGGTCACAATCAGCCCCAGCATTTT. This gives the protein CASSGRTGHNQPQHF.